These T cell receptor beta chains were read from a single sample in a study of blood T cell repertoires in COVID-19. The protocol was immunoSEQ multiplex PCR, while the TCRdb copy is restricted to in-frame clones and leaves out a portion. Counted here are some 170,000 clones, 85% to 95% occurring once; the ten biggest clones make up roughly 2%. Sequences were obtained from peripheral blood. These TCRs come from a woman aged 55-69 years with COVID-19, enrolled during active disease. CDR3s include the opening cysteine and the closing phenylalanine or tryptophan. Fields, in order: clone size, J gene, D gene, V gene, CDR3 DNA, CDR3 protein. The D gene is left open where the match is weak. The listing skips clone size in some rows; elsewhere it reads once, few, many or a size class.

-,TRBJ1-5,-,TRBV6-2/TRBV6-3,TGTGCCAGCAGCCCCCGCGAGTACAATCAGCCCCAGCATTTT,CASSPREYNQPQHF
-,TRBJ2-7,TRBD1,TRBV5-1,TGCGCCAGCAGCAGGGGGCAAGGCTACGAGCAGTACTTC,CASSRGQGYEQYF
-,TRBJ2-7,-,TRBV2,TGTGCCAGCAGTGAATTTCCGCGACAAGGCCAGTACTTC,CASSEFPRQGQYF
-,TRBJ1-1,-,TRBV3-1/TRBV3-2,TGTGCCAGCAGCCACCCCCAGGGGAACACTGAAGCTTTCTTT,CASSHPQGNTEAFF
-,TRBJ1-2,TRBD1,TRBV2,TGTGCCAGCACCATGAAGACAGGGGGCGGCGGCTACACCTTC,CASTMKTGGGGYTF
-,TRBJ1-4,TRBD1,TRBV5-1,TGCGCCAGCAGCTATCTCCCGGACAGGGGCTCCGGGGAAAAACTGTTTTTT,CASSYLPDRGSGEKLFF
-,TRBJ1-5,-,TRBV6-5,TGTGCCAGCAGATTTAATAGCAATCAGCCCCAGCATTTT,CASRFNSNQPQHF
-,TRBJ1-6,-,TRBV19,TGTGCCAGTAGTATAGTGGGGCATAATTCACCCCTCCACTTT,CASSIVGHNSPLHF
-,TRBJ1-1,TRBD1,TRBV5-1,TGCGCCAGCAGCTTGGTGGCAGGGGGCCGGAGCACTGAAGCTTTCTTT,CASSLVAGGRSTEAFF
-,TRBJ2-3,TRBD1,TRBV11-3,TGTGCCAGCAGCTTTAGCCGGGACAGCGAAATGGTGGGCACAGATACGCAGTATTTT,CASSFSRDSEMVGTDTQYF
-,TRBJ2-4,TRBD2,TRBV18,TGTGCCAGCTCACCCACGACTAGCCTAGCCGGGGGGAACATTCAGTACTTC,CASSPTTSLAGGNIQYF
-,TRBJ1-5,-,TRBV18,TGTGCCAGCTCACCAGTTCAGGGCCGGGGCAATCAGCCCCAGCATTTT,CASSPVQGRGNQPQHF
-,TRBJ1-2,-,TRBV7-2,TGTGCCAGCAGCTTTAGCGCGGGTTCTTATGGCTACACCTTC,CASSFSAGSYGYTF
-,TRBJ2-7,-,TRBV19,TGTGCCAGTAGCCCCGGGTACTACGAGCAGTACTTC,CASSPGYYEQYF
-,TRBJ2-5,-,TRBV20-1,TGCAGTGCTAGTCGGAACAGGGAGACCCAGTACTTC,CSASRNRETQYF
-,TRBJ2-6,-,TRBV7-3,TGTGCCAGCAGCTTATCCAGGGTCGCTGGGGCCAACGTCCTGACTTTC,CASSLSRVAGANVLTF
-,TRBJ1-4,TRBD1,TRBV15,TGTGCCACCAGCAGAGAGAGGACAGGGAAGATCAGATTT,CATSRERTGKIRF
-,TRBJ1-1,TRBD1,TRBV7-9,TGTGCCAGCAGCTTCGACAGGGGAACTGAAGCTTTCTTT,CASSFDRGTEAFF
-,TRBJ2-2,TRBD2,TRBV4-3,TGCGCCAGCAGCCAAGAATTGGTGAGGCTAGCGGGAAGATCCGGGGAGCTGTTTTTT,CASSQELVRLAGRSGELFF
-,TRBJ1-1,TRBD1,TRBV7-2,TGTGCCAGCAGCTTAGGGACAGGGGGGGAGAACACTGAAGCTTTCTTT,CASSLGTGGENTEAFF
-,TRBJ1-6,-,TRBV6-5,TGTGCCAGCAGCCTAGGTTATTCACCCCTCCACTTT,CASSLGYSPLHF
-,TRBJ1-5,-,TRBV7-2,TGTGCCAGCAGCTCATCGGGTCAGCCCCAGCATTTT,CASSSSGQPQHF
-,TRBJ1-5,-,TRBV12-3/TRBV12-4,TGTGCCAGCAGACAGACCCGTACCCAGCCCCAGCATTTT,CASRQTRTQPQHF
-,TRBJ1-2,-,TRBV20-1,TGCAGTGCTCCTCGAGGGGGTGGCTACACCTTC,CSAPRGGGYTF
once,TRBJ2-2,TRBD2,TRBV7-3,TGTGCCAGCAGCTTCGGGATAGCGGGGACCCCCGGGGAGCTGTTTTTT,CASSFGIAGTPGELFF
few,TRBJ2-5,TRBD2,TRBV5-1,TGCGCCAGCAGCTTGACGGGGGGGCTGGAGACCCAGTACTTC,CASSLTGGLETQYF
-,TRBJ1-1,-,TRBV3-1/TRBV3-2,TGTGCCAGCAGCCAAGATGGAGACACTGAAGCTTTCTTT,CASSQDGDTEAFF
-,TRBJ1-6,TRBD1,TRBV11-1,TGTGCCAGCAGCCCAAACAGGGGGAGTTCACCCCTCCACTTT,CASSPNRGSSPLHF
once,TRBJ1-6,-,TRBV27,TGTGCCAGCAGTCCCTTATTATTAGTTTCACCCCTCCACTTT,CASSPLLLVSPLHF
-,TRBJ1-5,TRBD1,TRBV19,TGTGCCAGTAGCACAGGGGTGGGGTATAGCAATCAGCCCCAGCATTTT,CASSTGVGYSNQPQHF
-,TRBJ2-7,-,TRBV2,TGTGCCAGCACAGGAGGGAGCTCCTACGAGCAGTACTTC,CASTGGSSYEQYF
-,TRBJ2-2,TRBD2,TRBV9,TGTGCCAGCAGCGTAGGTAGGACTAGCGGGGGTACCGGGGAGCTGTTTTTT,CASSVGRTSGGTGELFF
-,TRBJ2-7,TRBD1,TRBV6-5,TGTGCCAGCAGTTACCGGACAGGGGGCTTCTACGAGCAGTACTTC,CASSYRTGGFYEQYF
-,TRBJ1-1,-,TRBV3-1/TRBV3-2,TGTGCCAGCAGCCAAGACAGGTCCGCTGAAGCTTTCTTT,CASSQDRSAEAFF
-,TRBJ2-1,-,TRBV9,TGTGCCAGCAGCCCCAAGGACAGTTACAATGAGCAGTTCTTC,CASSPKDSYNEQFF
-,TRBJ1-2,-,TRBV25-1,TGTGCCAGCAGTGAATCGGGGGGGTATGGCTACACCTTC,CASSESGGYGYTF
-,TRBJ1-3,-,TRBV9,TGTGCCAGCGGACAGAGCTCTGGAAACACCATATATTTT,CASGQSSGNTIYF
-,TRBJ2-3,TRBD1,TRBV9,TGTGCCAGCAGCAAAAATAGACTACAGGGGCGAAGCACAGATACGCAGTATTTT,CASSKNRLQGRSTDTQYF
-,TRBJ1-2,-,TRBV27,TGTGCCAGCAGGCCGGCGGTAGGGAGCTATGGCTACACCTTC,CASRPAVGSYGYTF
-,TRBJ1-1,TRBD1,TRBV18,TGTGCCAGCTCACCACAGATTAACAGGGGGCGGAACACTGAAGCTTTCTTT,CASSPQINRGRNTEAFF
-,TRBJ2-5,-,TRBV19,TGTGCCAGTAAATCCGCCCCCGGAGAGACCCAGTACTTC,CASKSAPGETQYF
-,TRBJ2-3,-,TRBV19,TGTGCCAGTAGTCGCCCAACTGCTAGCACAGATACGCAGTATTTT,CASSRPTASTDTQYF
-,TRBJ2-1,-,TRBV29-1,TGCAGCGTTAAGGGGAATGAGCAGTTCTTC,CSVKGNEQFF
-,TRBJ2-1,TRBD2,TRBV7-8,TGTGCCAGCAGCTCCAGCGGGGGGGCCGTCAATGAGCAGTTCTTC,CASSSSGGAVNEQFF
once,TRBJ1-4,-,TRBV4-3,TGCGCCAGCAGCCAAAGTTACAGGGAAAATGAAAAACTGTTTTTT,CASSQSYRENEKLFF
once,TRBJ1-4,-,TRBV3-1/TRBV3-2,TGTGCCAGCAGCCAGACAGCAACTAATGAAAAACTGTTTTTT,CASSQTATNEKLFF
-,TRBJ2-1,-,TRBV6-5,TGTGCCAGCAGTTACCAAGGACTCAACTCGAAGCAGTTCTTC,CASSYQGLNSKQFF
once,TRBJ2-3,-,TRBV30,TGTGCCTGGATGAGGCCGACCCATCGTGACACAGATACGCAGTATTTT,CAWMRPTHRDTDTQYF
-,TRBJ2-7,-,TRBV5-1,TGCGCCAGCAGGCGGGACCCAAGAGCGTACGAGCAGTACTTC,CASRRDPRAYEQYF
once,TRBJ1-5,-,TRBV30,TGTGCCTGGAGTGTACCAGGGATCAGCAATCAGCCCCAGCATTTT,CAWSVPGISNQPQHF
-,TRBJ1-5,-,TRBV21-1,TGTGCCAGCAGCATCTACAGGGGGCTGGAGCCCCAGCATTTT,CASSIYRGLEPQHF
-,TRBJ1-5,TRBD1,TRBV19,TGTGCCGTGGGACAGGGGGAAATTAGCAATCAGCCCCAGCATTTT,CAVGQGEISNQPQHF
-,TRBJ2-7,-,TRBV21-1,TGTGCCAGCAGCTCAACTACGGGGACTAGCGGGGAGCCAGCTACCTACGAGCAGTACTTC,CASSSTTGTSGEPATYEQYF
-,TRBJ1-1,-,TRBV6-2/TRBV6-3,TGTGCCAGCAGTTACCACGGACAGACGAACACTGAAGCTTTCTTT,CASSYHGQTNTEAFF
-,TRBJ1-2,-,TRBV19,TGTGCCAGCAGAGGGGGATATTATGGCTACACCTTC,CASRGGYYGYTF
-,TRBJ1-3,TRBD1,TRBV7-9,TGTGCCAGCAGCCCCGGACAGGGCGACTCTGGAAACACCATATATTTT,CASSPGQGDSGNTIYF
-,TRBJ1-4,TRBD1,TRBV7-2,TGTGCCAGCAGCTTGGTACAGGGGCTTAATGAAAAACTGTTTTTT,CASSLVQGLNEKLFF